The clone carrying this T cell receptor beta chain was detected ten times or more. The germline V and J ends were trimmed by 5 bases and 5 bases, with 9 bases remaining between them. The CDR3 loop spans 12 amino acids. Germline V gene lookup returns CDR1 SNHLY and CDR2 FYNNEI. This sample was taken from a study of identical twins. One entry per CDR3 protein, called by TCRdb with MiXCR from the 5' RACE reads. The data contain about 220,000 distinct CDR3 sequences, around a tenth of them singletons. The clonotype comes from a woman between 18 and 29 years old in good health. Sequencing was done on a sample of memory (CD45RO+) T cells sorted from blood. The V call is TRBV2, the J call TRBJ2-5; the D is unclear. The CDR3 here is CASSYSQETQYF. In DNA form, the CDR3 reads TGTGCCAGCAGTTACAGCCAGGAGACCCAGTACTTC.